The present TCR beta chain was sequenced within a study of cytomegalovirus exposure and HLA in healthy donors. Germline V gene lookup returns CDR1 LNHDA and CDR2 SQIVND (reference sequence). The CDR3 is 13 residues long. The ends were cut back, 3 bases at V and 1 base at J, with 6 bases in the middle. As for this clone: What it binds is not known.

Study-wide results and caveats: Later, an analysis found that TCR clusters from the first cohort tended to co-occur in the roughly 130 validation repertoires. As confirmed in vitro, a few CMV-associated chains were specific for CMV antigens.

A 120-subject validation cohort, separate from the roughly 670-subject first cohort, supplied the donors. Using immunoSEQ multiplex PCR, the repertoire was profiled, and TCRdb retains in-frame clones only, with some absent. The sample shows 92,000 or so clones, 95% to 98% of them seen only once. The sample consisted of PBMCs. This TCR was recovered from a man aged 18-30 years in good health and CMV-seronegative. J is TRBJ1-1 and V is TRBV19; D gene uncertain. The CDR3: CASSIGPNTEAFF. CDR3 in DNA: TGTGCCAGTAGTATCGGTCCGAACACTGAAGCTTTCTTT.